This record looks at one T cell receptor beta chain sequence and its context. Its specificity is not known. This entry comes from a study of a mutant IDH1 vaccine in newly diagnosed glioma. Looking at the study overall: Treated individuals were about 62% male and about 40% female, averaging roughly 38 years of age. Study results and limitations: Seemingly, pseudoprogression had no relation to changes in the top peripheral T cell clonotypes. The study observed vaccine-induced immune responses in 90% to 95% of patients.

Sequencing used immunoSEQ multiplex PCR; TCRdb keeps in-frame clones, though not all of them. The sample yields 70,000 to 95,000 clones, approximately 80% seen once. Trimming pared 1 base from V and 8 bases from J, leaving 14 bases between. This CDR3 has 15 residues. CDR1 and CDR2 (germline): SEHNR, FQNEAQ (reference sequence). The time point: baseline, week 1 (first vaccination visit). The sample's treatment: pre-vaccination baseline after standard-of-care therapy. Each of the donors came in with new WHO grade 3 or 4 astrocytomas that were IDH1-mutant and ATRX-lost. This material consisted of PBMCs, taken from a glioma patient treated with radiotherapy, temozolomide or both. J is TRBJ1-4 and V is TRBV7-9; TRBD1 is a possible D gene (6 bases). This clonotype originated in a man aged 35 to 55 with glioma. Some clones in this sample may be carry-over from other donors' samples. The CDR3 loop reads CASSLGAGASEKLFF. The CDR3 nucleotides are TGTGCCAGCAGCTTAGGGGCAGGGGCTTCCGAAAAACTGTTTTTT.